The rows below give T cell receptor beta chains drawn from one sample of a study of T cells in Graves' hyperthyroidism and ophthalmopathy. TCRdb re-called the multiplex PCR reads with MiXCR, one entry per CDR3 protein. The top ten hold about 14% of the sample, which has about 690,000 distinct CDR3 sequences, 15% to 20% seen once. The sequenced material came from blood. The receptors shown here come from a middle-aged man with Graves' hyperthyroidism. The CDR3 runs from the conserved cysteine through the conserved F or W. D genes are given only for firm matches. For some rows the clone size is stated as once, few or many, or as a class when expanded; others skip it.

V gene	D gene	J gene	clone size	CDR3 protein	CDR3 DNA
TRBV19	.	TRBJ2-2	.	CASSMRQQAGELFF	TGTGCCAGTAGTATGAGACAGCAGGCCGGGGAGCTGTTTTTT
TRBV19	.	TRBJ2-2	many	CASKQGGELFF	TGTGCCAGCAAGCAAGGCGGGGAGCTGTTTTTT
TRBV5-1	.	TRBJ2-3	few	CGSSLVGTDTQYF	TGCGGCAGCAGCTTGGTAGGCACAGATACGCAGTATTTT
TRBV7-9	TRBD1	TRBJ2-1	many	CASSPPGTGRNNEQFF	TGTGCCAGCAGCCCACCGGGGACAGGGAGGAACAATGAGCAGTTCTTC
TRBV12-3/TRBV12-4	TRBD1	TRBJ1-4	few	CASSPGQAPGKLFF	TGTGCCAGCAGTCCGGGACAGGCCCCAGGAAAACTGTTTTTT
TRBV7-2	TRBD1	TRBJ1-1	many	CASSGTGGNTEAFF	TGTGCCAGCAGCGGGACAGGGGGTAACACTGAAGCTTTCTTT
TRBV5-5	.	TRBJ1-4	many	CASSYHGAANEKLFF	TGTGCCAGCAGCTATCACGGGGCTGCTAATGAAAAACTGTTTTTT
TRBV19	.	TRBJ2-2	.	CASSIATDTGELFF	TGTGCCAGTAGTATAGCCACAGACACCGGGGAGCTGTTTTTT
TRBV11-2	TRBD2	TRBJ2-2	many	CASSYSGTTTGELFF	TGTGCCAGCAGCTACAGCGGGACTACCACCGGGGAGCTGTTTTTT
TRBV27	.	TRBJ2-7	many	CASSSGDRSYEQYF	TGTGCCAGCAGTTCGGGGGACCGCTCCTACGAGCAGTACTTC
TRBV20-1	.	TRBJ1-1	.	CSARDFPAQNTEAFF	TGCAGTGCTAGAGATTTCCCAGCCCAGAACACTGAAGCTTTCTTT
TRBV14	.	TRBJ1-3	.	CASSQEVIGTALGNTIYF	TGTGCCAGCAGCCAAGAGGTTATAGGAACAGCCTTAGGAAACACCATATATTTT
TRBV28	.	TRBJ1-2	many	CASSLYQGNGYTF	TGTGCCAGCAGTTTATATCAGGGGAATGGCTACACCTTC
TRBV15	.	TRBJ2-5	many	CATSRDQGYQETQYF	TGTGCCACCAGCAGAGATCAGGGCTACCAAGAGACCCAGTACTTC
TRBV12-3/TRBV12-4	.	TRBJ2-7	few	CASSLTSQGSYEQYF	TGTGCCAGCAGTTTAACCTCCCAGGGCTCCTACGAGCAGTACTTC
TRBV2	TRBD2	TRBJ2-5	many	CASSEVDSGRSPQYF	TGTGCCAGCAGTGAGGTCGATAGCGGGAGGTCTCCCCAGTACTTC
TRBV10-3	TRBD1	TRBJ1-6	many	CATGGRNYNSPLHF	TGTGCCACAGGGGGACGGAATTATAATTCACCCCTCCACTTT
TRBV30	TRBD2	TRBJ2-1	few	CAWSGGGNEQFF	TGTGCCTGGAGTGGGGGGGGGAATGAGCAGTTCTTC
TRBV27	.	TRBJ2-1	.	CASSLGGQGTLHEQFF	TGTGCCAGCAGCCTCGGGGGGCAGGGAACCCTCCATGAGCAGTTCTTC
TRBV6-1	.	TRBJ2-7	many	CASSLGTPLGEQYF	TGTGCCAGCAGCCTCGGAACCCCCCTGGGCGAGCAGTACTTC
TRBV2	.	TRBJ1-1	many	CASSREGGTEAFF	TGTGCCAGCAGCAGGGAAGGGGGCACTGAAGCTTTCTTT
TRBV20-1	.	TRBJ2-1	.	CSATRNGSYNEQFF	TGCAGTGCCACTCGAAACGGGAGTTACAATGAGCAGTTCTTC
TRBV20-1	TRBD1	TRBJ1-1	.	CSARVQGHTEAFF	TGCAGTGCTAGAGTACAGGGGCACACTGAAGCTTTCTTT
TRBV4-1	TRBD1	TRBJ1-2	.	CASSQEGTGFIYGYTF	TGCGCCAGCAGCCAAGAGGGGACAGGATTTATCTATGGCTACACCTTC
TRBV30	TRBD1	TRBJ2-3	few	CALDRNTDTQYF	TGTGCCTTGGACAGGAACACAGATACGCAGTATTTT
TRBV18	.	TRBJ2-7	.	CASSPEKEGYEQYF	TGTGCCAGCTCACCCGAGAAGGAAGGCTACGAGCAGTACTTC
TRBV28	TRBD2	TRBJ2-3	many	CASSFLRGSRGDTQYF	TGTGCCAGCAGTTTCCTGCGCGGGAGTAGAGGAGATACGCAGTATTTT
TRBV28	TRBD2	TRBJ2-3	.	CASRSRGGRTDTQYF	TGTGCCAGCAGATCCCGGGGCGGGAGGACAGATACGCAGTATTTT
TRBV19	.	TRBJ2-7	.	CASSSRTGTTYEQYF	TGTGCCAGTAGTAGCAGGACAGGGACTACCTACGAGCAGTACTTC
TRBV11-2	.	TRBJ1-2	many	CASSDRDTFGTNYGYTF	TGTGCCAGCAGCGACCGGGACACATTCGGAACTAACTATGGCTACACCTTC
TRBV18	.	TRBJ1-1	.	CASSQSSAYGTEAFF	TGTGCCAGCTCACAATCCTCAGCTTATGGCACTGAAGCTTTCTTT
TRBV11-3	TRBD1	TRBJ2-3	few	CASSLWEPGQYTDTQYF	TGTGCCAGCAGCTTATGGGAGCCGGGACAGTACACTGATACGCAGTATTTT
TRBV4-2	.	TRBJ2-7	.	CASSQVPRDEQYF	TGTGCCAGCAGCCAAGTCCCCCGGGACGAGCAGTACTTC
TRBV9	.	TRBJ1-1	few	CASSVHKNTEAFF	TGTGCCAGCAGCGTACATAAGAACACTGAAGCTTTCTTT
TRBV12-3/TRBV12-4	TRBD1	TRBJ1-6	many	CASSKGQGTNSPLHF	TGTGCCAGCAGTAAGGGACAGGGGACTAATTCACCCCTCCACTTT
TRBV7-9	.	TRBJ2-1	few	CASSLGTSKFF	TGTGCCAGCAGCCTGGGCACCTCCAAGTTCTTC
TRBV7-2	.	TRBJ1-1	.	CASSLARPSEAFF	TGTGCCAGCAGCTTAGCGCGGCCTAGTGAGGCTTTCTTT
TRBV29-1	TRBD2	TRBJ2-7	many	CSVEIAGEEPYEQYF	TGCAGCGTAGAAATAGCGGGAGAGGAACCCTACGAGCAGTACTTC
TRBV7-8	TRBD2	TRBJ2-1	many	CASSLASLSGRLYNEQFF	TGTGCCAGCAGCTTAGCCTCCTTAAGCGGGAGGCTCTACAATGAGCAGTTCTTC
TRBV18	.	TRBJ2-7	many	CASSPGLYEQYF	TGTGCCAGCTCACCCGGACTATACGAGCAGTACTTC
TRBV28	TRBD1	TRBJ1-4	.	CASSHRGGVEKLFF	TGTGCCAGCAGCCACAGGGGAGGTGTCGAAAAACTGTTTTTT
TRBV28	TRBD1	TRBJ2-1	many	CASSGGQGVNNEQFF	TGTGCCAGCAGTGGGGGACAGGGGGTGAACAATGAGCAGTTCTTC
TRBV6-5	TRBD1	TRBJ2-2	many	CASSYWQGVPGGELFF	TGTGCCAGCAGTTACTGGCAGGGGGTTCCGGGCGGGGAGCTGTTTTTT
TRBV20-1	TRBD1	TRBJ2-1	once	CSARGDRLNEQFF	TGCAGTGCTAGGGGGGACAGGCTTAATGAGCAGTTCTTC
TRBV7-9	.	TRBJ2-7	.	CASSPLGIIYEQYF	TGTGCCAGCAGCCCATTAGGCATAATCTACGAGCAGTACTTC
TRBV20-1	TRBD2	TRBJ2-3	.	CSARDLTSGAQSTQYF	TGCAGTGCTAGAGATCTTACTAGCGGGGCACAGAGTACGCAGTATTTT
TRBV10-3	.	TRBJ1-3	.	CAGRDISGNTIYF	TGTGCCGGCAGGGACATTTCTGGAAACACCATATATTTT
TRBV3-1	.	TRBJ2-2	many	CASSQVRGANTGELFF	TGTGCCAGCAGCCAAGTCAGGGGCGCGAACACCGGGGAGCTGTTTTTT
TRBV27	TRBD1	TRBJ2-6	.	CASSRTGGPEANVLTF	TGTGCCAGCAGTAGGACAGGGGGCCCTGAGGCCAACGTCCTGACTTTC
TRBV7-9	.	TRBJ2-5	.	CASSLGSTGETQYF	TGTGCCAGCAGCTTAGGGTCGACTGGAGAGACCCAGTACTTC
TRBV18	.	TRBJ2-1	few	CASSPITGTYNEQFF	TGTGCCAGCTCACCAATTACAGGGACCTACAATGAGCAGTTCTTC
TRBV10-1	TRBD1	TRBJ2-7	few	CASSESPGQGTLDYEQYF	TGCGCCAGCAGTGAGTCGCCAGGACAGGGGACGTTGGACTACGAGCAGTACTTC